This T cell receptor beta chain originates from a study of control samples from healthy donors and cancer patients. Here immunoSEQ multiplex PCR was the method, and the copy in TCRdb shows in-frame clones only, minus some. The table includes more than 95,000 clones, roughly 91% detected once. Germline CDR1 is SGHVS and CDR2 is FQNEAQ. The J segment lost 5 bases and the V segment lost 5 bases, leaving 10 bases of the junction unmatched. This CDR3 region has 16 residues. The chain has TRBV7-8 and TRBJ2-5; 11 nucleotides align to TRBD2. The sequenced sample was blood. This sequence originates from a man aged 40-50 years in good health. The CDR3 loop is CASSRQGLAVRETQYF. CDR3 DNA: TGTGCCAGCAGCCGTCAGGGACTAGCGGTGCGGGAGACCCAGTACTTC.